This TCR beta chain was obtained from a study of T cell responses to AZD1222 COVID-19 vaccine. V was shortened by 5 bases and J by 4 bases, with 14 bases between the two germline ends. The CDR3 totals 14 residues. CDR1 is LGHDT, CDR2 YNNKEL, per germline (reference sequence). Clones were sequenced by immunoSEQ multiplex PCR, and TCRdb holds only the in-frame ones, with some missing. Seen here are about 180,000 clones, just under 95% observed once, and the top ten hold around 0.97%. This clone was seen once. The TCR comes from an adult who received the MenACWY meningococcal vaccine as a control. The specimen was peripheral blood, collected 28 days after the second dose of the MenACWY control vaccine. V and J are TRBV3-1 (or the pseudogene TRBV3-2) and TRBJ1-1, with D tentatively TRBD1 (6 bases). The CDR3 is CASSAGQSGTEAFF. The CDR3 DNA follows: TGTGCCAGCAGCGCAGGACAGTCGGGCACTGAAGCTTTCTTT.